A single sample gave rise to the 12 T cell receptor beta chains below, sequenced in a study of post-analysis software for immune sequencing data. Regarding the study as a whole: When patients were compared with controls, roughly five TRBV segments were more frequent, TRBV5-6, TRBV5-1 and TRBV20-1 among them.

Libraries were made from TCR beta cDNA, and they carried unique molecular identifiers. MiXCR, run by TCRdb on the PCR reads, gives a single entry per CDR3 protein. The sample records 650,000 to 900,000 distinct CDR3 sequences, approximately 44% being singletons. The antigens of these receptors remain unknown. Material: blood. The source is a girl between 5 and 17 years old with multiple sclerosis.

This clonotype showed up just a few times. The chain has TRBV6-6 and TRBJ1-5, with D unresolved. CDR3 length: 15 amino acids. Germline V gives CDR1 MNHNY, CDR2 SVGAGI (reference sequence). V was shortened by 0 bases and J by 2 bases, with 8 bases between the two germline ends. The CDR3 sequence: CASSYSWLGNQPQHF. The DNA for the CDR3 is TGTGCCAGCAGTTACTCTTGGCTGGGCAATCAGCCCCAGCATTTT.

This rearrangement joins TRBV12-3 or TRBV12-4 to TRBJ2-7; D is perhaps TRBD1 (6 bases). This CDR3 is 16 amino acids long. V lost 2 bases, J lost 0 bases, and 14 bases lay in between. The CDR3 DNA reads TGTGCCAGCAGTTTAATCCAGACAGGCCGCTCCTACGAGCAGTACTTC. This translates into CASSLIQTGRSYEQYF.

Only a few counts were recorded for this clonotype. The rearrangement joins TRBV5-6 to TRBJ1-6; D is unresolved. CDR3 length equals 16 residues. The ends were cut back, 0 bases at V and 5 bases at J, with 12 bases in the middle. Germline V CDR1 and CDR2: SGHDT, YYEEEE. The CDR3 region has the DNA TGTGCCAGCAGCTTGGGAGTGGGAGCAGATAATTCACCCCTCCACTTT. Translation gives CASSLGVGADNSPLHF.

The chain links TRBV12-3 or TRBV12-4 to TRBJ2-7, with TRBD2 identical over 9 bases. Trimming removed 5 bases from V and 5 bases from J; junction bases left unmatched: 13. The CDR3 is 16 amino acids. CDR3 DNA sequence: TGTGCCAGCAGTCCGTGGCGCGGGAGGGCCATCAACGAGCAGTACTTC. Translation: CASSPWRGRAINEQYF.

The chain combines TRBV11-2 with TRBJ1-2; a possible D gene is TRBD1 (5 bases). Trimming took 0 bases from V and 8 from J, leaving 7 bases between them. Germline-derived CDR1 and CDR2 are SGHAT and FQNNGV. The CDR3 totals 12 residues. CDR3: CASSLEGEGYTF. The DNA of the CDR3 is TGTGCCAGCAGCTTAGAAGGGGAAGGCTACACCTTC.

CDR3 protein: CASSLTGPRDTQYF. The CDR3 DNA sequence: TGTGCCAGCAGTTTAACGGGACCCAGAGATACGCAGTATTTT. The rearrangement uses TRBV12-3 or TRBV12-4 and TRBJ2-3, with D perhaps TRBD1 or TRBD2 (5 bases each). V was clipped by 2 bases and J by 5 bases, with 11 bases between them. The CDR3 sequence is 14 residues long.

The V gene is TRBV6-5, the J gene TRBJ2-1, with TRBD2 matching 13 bases. CDR1 and CDR2 (germline): MNHEY, SVGAGI. After removal of 5 bases from V and 10 bases from J, the junction contained 2 bases not matched to a gene. This CDR3 is 13 amino acids long. The CDR3 sequence: CASSRTSGGEQFF. In nucleotides, the CDR3 is TGTGCCAGCAGTAGGACTAGCGGGGGCGAGCAGTTCTTC.

The chain couples TRBV6-6 to TRBJ2-4; D is unresolved. The J call is doubtful: the DNA matches TRBJ2-7 better. In germline, CDR1 is MNHNY, CDR2 SVGAGI (reference sequence). The CDR3 is 13 amino acids. The CDR3, as DNA: TGTGCCAGCAGACCCTTACCCAAGTACGAGCAGTACTTC. It translates to CASRPLPKYEQYF.

This chain joins TRBV20-1 and TRBJ2-7; TRBD2 matches 8 bases. V lost 3 bases, J lost 7 bases, and 8 bases stayed unmatched. The CDR3 has 13 amino acids. Germline CDR1 and CDR2: DFQATT and SNEGSKA (reference sequence). The CDR3 loop reads CSARPSGLNEQYF. CDR3 DNA: TGCAGTGCTAGGCCTAGCGGGCTAAATGAGCAGTACTTC.

Worth noting for this clonotype: One junction end disagrees with the germline gene, perhaps due to a read error. This chain joins TRBV6-2 or TRBV6-3 and TRBJ1-2; 10 bases match TRBD1. This CDR3 is built from 17 residues. The germline gives CDR1 MNHEY, CDR2 SVGEGT. CDR3 sequence: CAGSYEDRGFSHYGYTF. As DNA, the CDR3 is TGTGCCGGCAGTTACGAGGACAGGGGGTTTTCGCACTATGGCTACACCTTC.

This chain uses TRBV7-9 with TRBJ1-1; D might be TRBD1 (6 bases). The germline gives CDR1 SEHNR, CDR2 FQNEAQ (reference sequence). The germline V and J ends were trimmed by 5 bases and 2 bases, with 15 bases remaining between them. CDR3 length: 15 amino acids. The DNA of the CDR3 is TGTGCCAGCAGCGTCCCCGGGGGGACAAACACTGAAGCTTTCTTT. Protein: CASSVPGGTNTEAFF.

The genes are TRBV5-4 and TRBJ2-4; 7 bases are a match to TRBD2. The J call may not be correct, given that the DNA end is closer to TRBJ2-7. The length of the CDR3 is 16 residues. Germline CDR1 and CDR2: SGHNT and YYREEE (reference sequence). The CDR3 sequence is CASSLGTGGGSYEQYF. In DNA, the CDR3 is TGTGCCAGCAGCTTGGGCACAGGAGGCGGGAGCTACGAGCAGTACTTC.